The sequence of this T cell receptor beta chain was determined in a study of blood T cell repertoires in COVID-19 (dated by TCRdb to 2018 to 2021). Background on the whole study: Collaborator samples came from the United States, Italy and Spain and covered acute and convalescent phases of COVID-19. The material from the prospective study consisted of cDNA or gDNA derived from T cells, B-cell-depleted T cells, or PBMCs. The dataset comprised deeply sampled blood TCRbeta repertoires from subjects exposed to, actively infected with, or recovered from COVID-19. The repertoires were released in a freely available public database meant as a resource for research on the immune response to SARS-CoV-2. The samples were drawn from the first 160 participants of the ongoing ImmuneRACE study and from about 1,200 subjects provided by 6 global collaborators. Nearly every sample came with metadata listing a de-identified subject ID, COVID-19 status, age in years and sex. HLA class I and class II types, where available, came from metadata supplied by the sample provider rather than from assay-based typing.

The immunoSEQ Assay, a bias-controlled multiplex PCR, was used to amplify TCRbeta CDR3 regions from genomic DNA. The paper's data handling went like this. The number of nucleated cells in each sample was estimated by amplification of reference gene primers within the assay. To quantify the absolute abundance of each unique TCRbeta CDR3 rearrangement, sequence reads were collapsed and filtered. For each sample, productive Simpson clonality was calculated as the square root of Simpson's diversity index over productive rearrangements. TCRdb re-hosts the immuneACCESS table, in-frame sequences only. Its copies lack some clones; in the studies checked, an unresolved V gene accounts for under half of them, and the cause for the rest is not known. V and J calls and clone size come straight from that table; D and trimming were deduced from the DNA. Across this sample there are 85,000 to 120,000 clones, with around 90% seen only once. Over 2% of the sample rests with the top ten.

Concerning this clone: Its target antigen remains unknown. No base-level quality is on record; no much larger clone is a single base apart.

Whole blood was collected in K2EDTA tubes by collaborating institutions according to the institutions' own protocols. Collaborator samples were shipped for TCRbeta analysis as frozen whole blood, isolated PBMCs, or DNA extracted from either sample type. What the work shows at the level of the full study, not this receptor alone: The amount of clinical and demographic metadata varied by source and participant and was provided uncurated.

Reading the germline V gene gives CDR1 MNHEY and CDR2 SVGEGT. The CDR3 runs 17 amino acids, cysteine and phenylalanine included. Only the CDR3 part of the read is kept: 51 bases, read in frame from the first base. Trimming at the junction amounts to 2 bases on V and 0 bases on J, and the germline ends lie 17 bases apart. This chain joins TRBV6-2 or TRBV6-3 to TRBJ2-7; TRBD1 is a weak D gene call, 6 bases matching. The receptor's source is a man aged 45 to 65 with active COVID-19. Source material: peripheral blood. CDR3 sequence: CASSYPTSGQTSYEQYF. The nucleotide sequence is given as TGTGCCAGCAGTTACCCAACATCCGGACAGACCTCCTACGAGCAGTACTTC.